This T cell receptor beta chain was identified in a study of early T cells in non-severe SARS-CoV-2 infection. V dropped 3 bases and J dropped 6; count of bases not matched to a gene: 10. Looked up from germline, CDR1 is SGHTA and CDR2 is FQGNSA. There are 17 residues in the CDR3. TCRdb passed the 5' RACE reads through MiXCR, listing each CDR3 protein once. In the table there are approximately 50,000 distinct CDR3 sequences, around 12% of which are singletons. Sequencing was performed on whole blood. This chain joins TRBV7-2 and TRBJ2-1; 11 bases agree with TRBD2. The source of this sequence is an adult who was a healthcare worker with PCR-confirmed SARS-CoV-2 infection or an uninfected control (not recorded which). CDR3 coding DNA: TGTGCCAGCAGCTTGGACCCTAGCGGGGGGATAGTCAATGAGCAGTTCTTC. Residues: CASSLDPSGGIVNEQFF. Based on the CDR3 plus reference TRBV7-2 and TRBJ2-1, the full variable domain is GAGVSQSPSNKVTEKGKDVELRCDPISGHTALYWYRQSLGQGLEFLIYFQGNSAPDKSGLPSDRFSAERTGGSVSTLTIQRTQQEDSAVYLCASSLDPSGGIVNEQFFGPGTRLTVL.